Below, 31 T cell receptor beta chains from the same sample are listed, as sequenced in a study of cytomegalovirus exposure and HLA in healthy donors. A multiplex PCR was run with 60 Vbeta primers and 13 Jbeta primers. Some clones are missing from TCRdb's copy, which holds only in-frame ones; the method was immunoSEQ multiplex PCR. The sample consists of 200,000 to 250,000 clones, 65% to 85% of them appearing once. The sequenced sample consisted of PBMCs. These receptors were obtained from a man in his fifties in good health and CMV-seronegative.

The V gene is TRBV6-1, the J gene TRBJ2-7; D remains ambiguous. Trimming cost V 0 bases and J 3 bases, with 12 bases left between them. This CDR3 has 15 residues. From germline, CDR1 is MNHNS and CDR2 SASEGT. CDR3 sequence reads: CASSEARSLNYEQYF. Here the CDR3 DNA reads TGTGCCAGCAGTGAAGCAAGGAGCTTGAACTACGAGCAGTACTTC.

This clone was observed a handful of times. The chain is built from TRBV2 and TRBJ2-2; 9 bases match TRBD2. Germline V gene data show CDR1 as SNHLY and CDR2 as FYNNEI. V gave up 11 bases and J gave up 0 bases; unmatched junction bases: 4. The CDR3 spans 14 residues. The CDR3 protein is CAGSSGTNTGELFF. Written as DNA, the CDR3 is TGTGCCGGCTCTAGCGGGACGAACACCGGGGAGCTGTTTTTT.

The V gene is TRBV18, the J gene TRBJ2-2; 8 bases are shared with TRBD1. Germline CDR1 reads KGHSH; CDR2 reads LQKENI. Trimming cost V 4 bases and J 2 bases; bases outside gene matches: 6. The CDR3 is 16 amino acids. The CDR3 reads CASSREQGGNTGELFF. CDR3 bases: TGTGCCAGCTCACGAGAACAGGGGGGAAACACCGGGGAGCTGTTTTTT. The full variable domain, with the rest looked up from reference TRBV18 and TRBJ2-2, is NAGVMQNPRHLVRRRGQEARLRCSPMKGHSHVYWYRQLPEEGLKFMVYLQKENIIDESGMPKERFSAEFPKEGPSILRIQQVVRGDSAAYFCASSREQGGNTGELFFGEGSRLTVL.

The rearrangement uses TRBV28 and TRBJ2-7; 7 positions match TRBD2. The CDR3 has 15 amino acids. The V gene's germline CDR1 is MDHEN and CDR2 SYDVKM. The junction had 7 bases not matched to a gene; V was cut back by 3 bases and J by 2 bases. CDR3 sequence (DNA): TGTGCCAGCAGTTTGTCGATAGCGGGTCCCTACGAGCAGTACTTC. This translates into CASSLSIAGPYEQYF.

V usage is TRBV6-6 and J usage is TRBJ2-3, with 7 bases aligning to TRBD2. CDR3 length equals 15 residues. The germline gives CDR1 MNHNY, CDR2 SVGAGI (reference sequence). Trimming at V came to 5 bases and at J to 2 bases, leaving 7 bases not matched to a gene. The CDR3 DNA follows: TGTGCCAGCAGTCGAGCGGGATTCCTCACAGATACGCAGTATTTT. Amino acids: CASSRAGFLTDTQYF.

The J gene is TRBJ2-7, the V gene TRBV18, with 8 bases that match TRBD1. This CDR3 comprises 15 residues. V shed 0 bases and J 7 bases; nucleotides not matched to a gene: 8. Germline CDR1 KGHSH, CDR2 LQKENI. The CDR3 DNA reads TGTGCCAGCTCACCACCCTCCCAGGGGGCGAGTGAGCAGTACTTC. Encoded protein: CASSPPSQGASEQYF.

The rearrangement uses TRBV5-1 and TRBJ1-3; D might be TRBD1 (6 bases). This CDR3 has 16 residues. V lost 0 bases and J lost 0, with 10 bases in between. Germline CDR1 is SGHRS and CDR2 is YFSETQ. In DNA, the CDR3 is TGCGCCAGCAGCTTGGGACAGGCCTCCTCTGGAAACACCATATATTTT. Its protein is CASSLGQASSGNTIYF.

The gene calls are TRBV4-1 and TRBJ1-1; D is perhaps TRBD1 (5 bases). Germline V gene sequence: CDR1 MGHRA, CDR2 YSYEKL. The CDR3 runs to 15 residues. Trimming took 0 bases from V and 7 from J, leaving 15 bases between them. The CDR3 region is CASSQDGGVQGEAFF. The CDR3 nucleotides are TGCGCCAGCAGCCAAGATGGGGGGGTTCAGGGTGAAGCTTTCTTT.

V gene TRBV30 combines with J gene TRBJ2-1; 11 positions match TRBD2. The CDR3 is 15 residues long. The germline gives CDR1 GTSNPN, CDR2 SVGIG (reference sequence). With 0 bases clipped from V and 6 bases from J, the junction kept 4 bases outside the gene matches. CDR3 region: CAWSVRTSGSNEQFF. The CDR3 bases are TGTGCCTGGAGTGTACGCACTAGCGGGAGCAATGAGCAGTTCTTC.

The rearrangement joins TRBV29-1 to TRBJ2-5, with 9 bases lining up with TRBD1. The J call is doubtful: the DNA matches TRBJ2-7 better. CDR3 length: 14 amino acids. The germline gives CDR1 SQVTM, CDR2 ANQGSEA. The CDR3 is CSVESPGTGNEQYF. The CDR3 DNA sequence: TGCAGCGTTGAAAGCCCTGGGACAGGGAACGAGCAGTACTTC.

This clone came up once. V gene TRBV28 combines with J gene TRBJ2-7; D call uncertain. With 5 bases removed from V and 0 bases from J, the gap between germline ends came to 11 bases. CDR1 is MDHEN, CDR2 SYDVKM, per germline. The CDR3 has 14 amino acids. The CDR3 loop is CASSSPPSSYEQYF. The CDR3 nucleotides read TGTGCCAGCAGTAGTCCACCGAGCTCCTACGAGCAGTACTTC.

This chain connects TRBV29-1 to TRBJ2-3; TRBD2 matches at 7 bases. The CDR3 covers 16 residues. Germline assignment: CDR1 SQVTM and CDR2 ANQGSEA. The V gene end was trimmed by 3 bases and the J gene end by 0 bases; junction bases not matched to a gene: 9. The CDR3 here is CSVEGPSGMSTDTQYF. The CDR3 DNA reads as TGCAGCGTTGAGGGTCCGAGCGGGATGAGCACAGATACGCAGTATTTT.

The rearrangement links TRBV30 to TRBJ1-4; 8 bases map to TRBD1. In germline, CDR1 is GTSNPN, CDR2 SVGIG (reference sequence). J was trimmed by 8 bases and V by 4 bases; bases with no gene match: 9. This CDR3 is 14 amino acids long. CDR3 bases: TGTGCCTGGACGCCGGACAGGGTAGGGGAAAAACTGTTTTTT. Translating it yields CAWTPDRVGEKLFF.

This clone appeared a few times. J is TRBJ2-3 and V is TRBV30; D remains ambiguous. The CDR3 loop spans 14 amino acids. V gave up 1 base and J gave up 8 bases, with 16 bases separating them. Germline CDR1 and CDR2: GTSNPN and SVGIG (reference sequence). The CDR3 here is CAWSGSTGSSTQYF. The DNA of the CDR3 is TGTGCCTGGAGTGGATCGACCGGGTCCAGTACGCAGTATTTT.

The chain joins TRBV6-1 to TRBJ2-1; 13 bases map to TRBD2. CDR1 and CDR2 from the germline V gene are MNHNS and SASEGT. The CDR3 is made up of 17 amino acids. V shed 3 bases and J 10 bases; nucleotides not matched to a gene: 12. CDR3: CASSEPTGTSGMHEQFF. The CDR3 bases are TGTGCCAGCAGTGAGCCAACCGGGACTAGCGGGATGCACGAGCAGTTCTTC.

The chain joins TRBV29-1 to TRBJ2-1, with D possibly TRBD1 on 5 matching bases. Germline CDR1 and CDR2: SQVTM and ANQGSEA. CDR3 length: 13 residues. Trimming shortened V by 3 bases and J by 8 bases, and 14 bases separated the two germline ends. CDR3 DNA: TGCAGCGTTGAGGGGCCGACTCGTGATGAGCAGTTCTTC. Residues: CSVEGPTRDEQFF.

The V and J genes are TRBV19 and TRBJ2-5, with TRBD2 identical over 8 bases. The CDR3 runs 15 residues. Per the germline V gene, CDR1 is LNHDA and CDR2 is SQIVND (reference sequence). The V gene end was trimmed by 2 bases and the J gene end by 3 bases; junction bases not matched to a gene: 5. In DNA, the CDR3 is TGTGCCAGTAGTATAAGCGGGAGACGAGAAGAGACCCAGTACTTC. Its translation is CASSISGRREETQYF.

The chain employs TRBV25-1 and TRBJ2-5; 12 nucleotides match TRBD2. V shed 2 bases, J shed 5 bases, and the junction held 6 bases outside the gene matches. The CDR3 contains 16 residues. The germline CDR1 and CDR2 sequences are MGHDK and SYGVNS. For the CDR3, the DNA is TGTGCCAGCAGTGAAGGACTAGCGGGAACTCAGGAGACCCAGTACTTC. Protein product: CASSEGLAGTQETQYF. The entire variable domain, with the rest obtained from reference TRBV25-1 and TRBJ2-5, is as follows: EADIYQTPRYLVIGTGKKITLECSQTMGHDKMYWYQQDPGMELHLIHYSYGVNSTEKGDLSSESTVSRIRTEHFPLTLESARPSHTSQYLCASSEGLAGTQETQYFGPGTRLLVL.

The J gene is TRBJ2-1, the V gene TRBV5-1; 13 bases align to TRBD2. The CDR3 has 16 amino acids. The junction had 8 bases not matched to a gene; V was cut back by 5 bases and J by 6 bases. Germline assignment: CDR1 SGHRS and CDR2 YFSETQ. The CDR3 is CASRAGTSGMSNEQFF. For the CDR3, the DNA is TGCGCCAGCAGGGCCGGGACTAGCGGGATGAGCAATGAGCAGTTCTTC.

The V and J genes are TRBV7-8 and TRBJ2-5, with TRBD1 matching 8 bases. The length of the CDR3 is 15 residues. Per germline, CDR1 SGHVS and CDR2 FQNEAQ. The V segment lost 3 bases and the J segment 5 bases; nucleotides outside the gene matches: 8. The CDR3 nucleotides read TGTGCCAGCAGCTTCCTTGGACAGGGAGGTGAGACCCAGTACTTC. It yields the protein CASSFLGQGGETQYF.

This chain links TRBV7-3 with TRBJ2-7; D is perhaps TRBD2 (6 bases). CDR1 and CDR2 (germline): SGHTA, FQGTGA. The V gene lost 5 bases and the J gene lost 2 bases, with 13 bases spanning the gap. The CDR3 totals 14 residues. For the CDR3, the DNA is TGTGCCAGCAGCCCGTCCGGAGGGCCCTACGAGCAGTACTTC. Protein product: CASSPSGGPYEQYF. The full variable domain, completed using reference TRBV7-3 and TRBJ2-7, is GAGVSQTPSNKVTEKGKYVELRCDPISGHTALYWYRQSLGQGPEFLIYFQGTGAADDSGLPNDRFFAVRPEGSVSTLKIQRTERGDSAVYLCASSPSGGPYEQYFGPGTRLTVT.

The sample holds a few counts of this clone. The chain employs TRBV6-1 and TRBJ2-7; the match to TRBD1 covers 7 bases. Germline CDR1 MNHNS, CDR2 SASEGT. The ends lost 5 bases at V and 6 bases at J; junction bases unmatched: 7. This CDR3 is 13 amino acids long. CDR3 in DNA: TGTGCCAGCAGTTCACAAGACAGGGCCGAGCAGTACTTC. Its translation is CASSSQDRAEQYF.

V gene TRBV6-1 combines with J gene TRBJ2-2; TRBD1 might be the D (6 bases). The V gene's germline CDR1 is MNHNS and CDR2 SASEGT. Deletions cut 3 bases from V and 4 bases from J, with 6 bases between. CDR3 length: 13 amino acids. In DNA form, the CDR3 reads TGTGCCAGCAGTGAGGGGGCCACCGGGGAGCTGTTTTTT. Amino acids: CASSEGATGELFF.

The genes are TRBV18 and TRBJ2-7; 14 bases are a match to TRBD2. CDR1 KGHSH and CDR2 LQKENI come from the germline V gene. This CDR3 is built from 17 residues. V dropped 3 bases and J dropped 1; count of bases not matched to a gene: 5. Here the CDR3 reads CASSPSWTSGRSYEQYF. As DNA, the CDR3 is TGTGCCAGCTCACCTTCTTGGACTAGCGGGAGGTCCTACGAGCAGTACTTC.

This sequence joins TRBV10-2 and TRBJ1-1, with D uncertain. This CDR3 is 13 amino acids long. Trimming took 2 bases from V and 4 from J, leaving 8 bases between them. Germline CDR1 is WSHSY and CDR2 is SAAADI. This CDR3 is CASSESRGTEAFF. The CDR3 DNA reads TGCGCCAGCAGTGAGAGTCGGGGCACTGAAGCTTTCTTT.

The V and J genes are TRBV28 and TRBJ2-7; D is possibly TRBD2 (5 bases). V lost 5 bases to trimming and J lost 3 bases, with 17 bases between them. The CDR3 sequence is 15 residues long. CDR1 and CDR2 (germline): MDHEN, SYDVKM. Written as DNA, the CDR3 is TGTGCCAGCAGTACCCAAGGTGCGGGTCACTACGAGCAGTACTTC. Its protein product is CASSTQGAGHYEQYF.

The chain joins TRBV18 to TRBJ2-5; 10 bases line up with TRBD1. The last part of the DNA fits TRBJ2-7 better; the J call may be wrong. Germline V gene data show CDR1 as KGHSH and CDR2 as LQKENI. The CDR3 sequence is 14 residues long. The CDR3 here is CASSRVGQGFEQYF. The CDR3 coding sequence is TGTGCCAGCTCACGAGTGGGACAGGGGTTCGAGCAGTACTTC.

This clone was detected once. V gene TRBV10-1 combines with J gene TRBJ2-2; 14 bases agree with TRBD2. Germline lookup yields CDR1 WNHNN and CDR2 SYGVQD (reference sequence). The CDR3 is 18 residues long. With V trimmed by 7 bases and J by 4 bases, 11 bases remained unmatched. The CDR3 reads CASKDMGLAGVPTGELFF. The CDR3 region has the DNA TGCGCCAGCAAAGATATGGGACTAGCGGGAGTCCCCACCGGGGAGCTGTTTTTT.

The genes are TRBV10-3 and TRBJ2-1, with 7 bases lining up with TRBD2. This CDR3 contains 16 residues. The trim removed 6 bases at V and 0 bases at J, leaving 8 bases unmatched. Germline-derived CDR1 and CDR2 are ENHRY and SYGVKD. The CDR3 reads CAISPDRGSSYNEQFF. CDR3 bases: TGTGCCATCAGCCCCGATCGCGGGAGCTCCTACAATGAGCAGTTCTTC.

The chain recombines TRBV25-1 with TRBJ2-1; TRBD2 aligns across 11 bases. After removal of 5 bases from V and 7 bases from J, the junction contained 10 bases not matched to a gene. CDR1 MGHDK and CDR2 SYGVNS come from the germline V gene. The CDR3 is 16 residues long. In DNA, the CDR3 is TGTGCCAGCAGTTCTAGCGGGAGGAGTTCTTGGAATGAGCAGTTCTTC. Translation: CASSSSGRSSWNEQFF.

The genes are TRBV7-9 and TRBJ2-7; possible D gene TRBD2, 5 bases. Germline loops: CDR1 SEHNR, CDR2 FQNEAQ (reference sequence). Trimming took 2 bases from V and 6 from J, leaving 5 bases between them. The CDR3 covers 11 residues. This chain's CDR3 is CASSLSGEQYF. In DNA form, the CDR3 reads TGTGCCAGCAGCTTAAGCGGCGAGCAGTACTTC.